These 18 T cell receptor beta chains share one sample of origin, sequenced in a study of blood T cell repertoires in COVID-19. Data came from immunoSEQ multiplex PCR; TCRdb stores just in-frame clones and leaves some out. The table has more than 95,000 clones, approximately 82% seen once; the top ten hold under 2.5%. Sequencing was performed on peripheral blood. These receptors all come from a man aged 25-40 years with acute or convalescent COVID-19.

The chain combines TRBV27 with TRBJ1-2; D is uncertain. CDR1 is MNHEY, CDR2 SMNVEV, per germline (reference sequence). V was cut by 8 bases and J by 2 bases, with 15 bases left in between. The CDR3 has 14 amino acids. The CDR3 is CASALAGWNYGYTF. The CDR3 coding sequence is TGTGCCAGCGCCCTGGCGGGGTGGAACTATGGCTACACCTTC.

The chain joins TRBV6-1 to TRBJ1-1; perhaps TRBD1 as D (5 bases). This CDR3 has 13 residues. Germline loops: CDR1 MNHNS, CDR2 SASEGT. V lost 2 bases and J lost 5, with 9 bases in between. The CDR3 region has the DNA TGTGCCAGCAGTGAACAGGGTGGGACTGAAGCTTTCTTT. Protein product: CASSEQGGTEAFF.

The V gene is TRBV3-1 (or the pseudogene TRBV3-2), the J gene TRBJ2-7; TRBD1 might be the D (6 bases). Germline CDR1 and CDR2: LGHDT and YNNKEL (reference sequence). Trimming pared 4 bases from V and 4 bases from J, leaving 17 bases between. This CDR3 has 15 residues. The CDR3 is CASSLGTGPGYEQYF. For the CDR3, the DNA is TGTGCCAGCAGCCTCGGCACAGGGCCAGGGTACGAGCAGTACTTC.

This clone showed up just once. The chain combines TRBV3-1 (or the pseudogene TRBV3-2) with TRBJ2-1, with 9 bases lining up with TRBD2. After removal of 1 base from V and 1 base from J, the junction contained 2 bases not matched to a gene. The germline V gene encodes CDR1 LGHDT and CDR2 YNNKEL (reference sequence). This CDR3 spans 16 amino acids. This CDR3 reads CASSQGLAGSYNEQFF. The CDR3 nucleotides are TGTGCCAGCAGCCAAGGTCTAGCGGGGTCCTACAATGAGCAGTTCTTC.

V gene TRBV5-4 combines with J gene TRBJ2-1, with TRBD1 matching over 8 bases. CDR1 is SGHNT, CDR2 YYREEE, per germline (reference sequence). This CDR3 is 14 amino acids long. With V trimmed by 0 bases and J by 7 bases, 3 bases remained unmatched. The CDR3 DNA reads TGTGCCAGCAGCTTGGGAACAGGGGGGAATGAGCAGTTCTTC. Translation gives CASSLGTGGNEQFF.

The chain is built from TRBV30 and TRBJ2-2, with TRBD2 matching 7 bases. The CDR3 loop spans 16 amino acids. The V gene end was trimmed by 0 bases and the J gene end by 12 bases; junction bases not matched to a gene: 16. Germline CDR1 and CDR2: GTSNPN and SVGIG (reference sequence). The CDR3 protein is CAWSVDSGGRAGKLFF. The CDR3, as DNA: TGTGCCTGGAGTGTAGACTCCGGGGGGAGGGCTGGGAAGCTGTTTTTT.

This clone is termed medium-sized (0.01 to 0.1%). This chain joins TRBV30 and TRBJ2-2, with D possibly matching TRBD2 (5 bases). From germline, CDR1 is GTSNPN and CDR2 SVGIG (reference sequence). The V end was cut by 2 bases, the J end by 5 bases, with 6 bases between. The CDR3 is 12 residues long. CDR3 sequence: CAWSRETGELFF. The CDR3 DNA reads as TGTGCCTGGAGTAGGGAGACCGGGGAGCTGTTTTTT.

This rearrangement joins TRBV6-5 to TRBJ1-2; no clear D gene. V was pared by 5 bases and J by 8 bases, with 18 bases between. This CDR3 contains 14 residues. CDR1 is MNHEY and CDR2 is SVGAGI in the germline V gene. The CDR3 bases are TGTGCCAGCAGTCTCCGTGGAGGGAGGCTCGGCTACACCTTC. Amino acids: CASSLRGGRLGYTF.

This chain joins TRBV11-2 and TRBJ2-7; 7 bases are shared with TRBD2. The J segment lost 4 bases and the V segment lost 5 bases, leaving 5 bases of the junction unmatched. This CDR3 comprises 13 residues. Germline CDR1 SGHAT, CDR2 FQNNGV. The CDR3 protein is CASSRGVDYEQYV. Here the CDR3 DNA reads TGTGCCAGCAGCCGGGGGGTGGATTACGAGCAGTACGTC.

This clone was found a few times. This chain uses TRBV19 with TRBJ1-1, with 7 bases lining up with TRBD1. The germline gives CDR1 LNHDA, CDR2 SQIVND (reference sequence). The CDR3 is 15 amino acids. V was pared by 7 bases and J by 0 bases, with 8 bases of the junction left unmatched. The CDR3 is CASTPTGSMNTEAFF. DNA of the CDR3: TGTGCCAGTACCCCGACAGGGTCGATGAACACTGAAGCTTTCTTT.

This clone was recorded only once. The chain uses TRBV5-4 and TRBJ1-1, with 7 bases matching TRBD1. Germline loops: CDR1 SGHNT, CDR2 YYREEE (reference sequence). CDR3 size: 15 residues. V lost 0 bases, J lost 3 bases, and 5 bases stayed unmatched. DNA of the CDR3: TGTGCCAGCAGCTTGGACAGGGGCGGTCACACTGAAGCTTTCTTT. This codes for CASSLDRGGHTEAFF.

V gene TRBV10-2 combines with J gene TRBJ2-1; 8 bases are a match to TRBD1. This CDR3 comprises 14 residues. Germline-derived CDR1 and CDR2 are WSHSY and SAAADI. V was clipped by 6 bases and J by 7 bases; unmatched bases: 8. The chain's CDR3 is CASRPDRGGNEQFF. Here the CDR3 DNA reads TGCGCCAGCAGGCCTGACAGGGGCGGGAATGAGCAGTTCTTC.

This chain links TRBV18 with TRBJ1-5; possibly TRBD1 for D (5 bases). V was shortened by 6 bases and J by 4 bases, with 13 bases between the two germline ends. Germline CDR1 is KGHSH and CDR2 is LQKENI. The CDR3 spans 14 residues. The CDR3 DNA follows: TGTGCCAGCTCGGGCTCGGAGGGGAATCAGCCCCAGCATTTT. Translation gives CASSGSEGNQPQHF.

CDR3 bases: TGTGCCAGCAGCCCCGGGACAGGGGGCTGGGGGGAGCAGTTCTTC. It encodes CASSPGTGGWGEQFF. V usage is TRBV11-3 and J usage is TRBJ2-1; 12 bases map to TRBD1. Germline V lookup: CDR1 SGHNT, CDR2 YENEEA. The CDR3 runs 15 residues. Trimming cost V 5 bases and J 10 bases; bases outside gene matches: 9. The full variable domain, in which reference TRBV11-3 and TRBJ2-1 provide the parts outside the CDR3, is EAGVVQSPRYKIIEKKQPVAFWCNPISGHNTLYWYLQNLGQGPELLIRYENEEAVDDSQLPKDRFSAERLKGVDSTLKIQPAELGDSAVYLCASSPGTGGWGEQFFGPGTRLTVL.

The chain is built from TRBV9 and TRBJ1-1, with TRBD1 as a possible D gene (5 bases). The CDR3 loop spans 13 amino acids. V gave up 1 base and J gave up 2 bases, with 6 bases separating them. Per the germline V gene, CDR1 is SGDLS and CDR2 is YYNGEE. DNA for the CDR3: TGTGCCAGCAGCGTACAGGGTAACACTGAAGCTTTCTTT. Protein sequence: CASSVQGNTEAFF.

The rearrangement links TRBV2 to TRBJ2-5, with 9 bases lining up with TRBD1. This CDR3 has 16 residues. J lost 5 bases, V lost 3 bases, and 10 bases had no gene match. Germline V CDR1 and CDR2: SNHLY, FYNNEI. In DNA, the CDR3 is TGTGCCAGCAGTGACTCCTGGACAGGGGCCAGTGAGACCCAGTACTTC. It is translated as CASSDSWTGASETQYF. Together with reference TRBV2 and TRBJ2-5, the CDR3 gives the full variable domain: EPEVTQTPSHQVTQMGQEVILRCVPISNHLYFYWYRQILGQKVEFLVSFYNNEISEKSEIFDDQFSVERPDGSNFTLKIRSTKLEDSAMYFCASSDSWTGASETQYFGPGTRLLVL.

This clone showed up just once. V and J are TRBV11-2 and TRBJ2-1; 10 nucleotides line up with TRBD2. Per the germline V gene, CDR1 is SGHAT and CDR2 is FQNNGV. V dropped 5 bases and J dropped 5; count of bases not matched to a gene: 12. CDR3 length equals 17 residues. This chain's CDR3 is CASSLPPLLAGNNEQFF. DNA of the CDR3: TGTGCCAGCAGCCTCCCACCCCTACTAGCGGGGAACAATGAGCAGTTCTTC.

The chain links TRBV3-1 (or the pseudogene TRBV3-2) to TRBJ1-2; TRBD1 matches 8 bases. With V trimmed by 7 bases and J by 4 bases, 8 bases remained unmatched. The CDR3 length is 14 residues. Germline-derived CDR1 and CDR2 are LGHDT and YNNKEL (reference sequence). The CDR3, as DNA: TGTGCCAGCACTCGGCAGGGGGCGGGCTATGGCTACACCTTC. Protein sequence: CASTRQGAGYGYTF.